One and the same sample provided the 6 T cell receptor beta chains below, sequenced in a study of blood T cell repertoires in COVID-19. Data came from immunoSEQ multiplex PCR; TCRdb stores just in-frame clones and leaves some out. This sample has about 320,000 clones, with approximately 91% found just once. The sequenced sample was PBMCs or T cells enriched from blood (not recorded which). Receptor source: a woman in her twenties or thirties who had been exposed to COVID-19.

The V call is TRBV7-9, the J call TRBJ1-2; 7 nucleotides align to TRBD1. The CDR3 has 13 amino acids. Germline V gene sequence: CDR1 SEHNR, CDR2 FQNEAQ (reference sequence). Trimming at V came to 6 bases and at J to 4 bases, leaving 5 bases not matched to a gene. The CDR3 is CASRQGTVYGYTF. The CDR3 nucleotides read TGTGCCAGCAGACAGGGGACAGTCTATGGCTACACCTTC.

V usage is TRBV3-1 (or the pseudogene TRBV3-2) and J usage is TRBJ1-2; 8 bases are shared with TRBD1. The length of the CDR3 is 16 residues. Germline values: CDR1 LGHDT, CDR2 YNNKEL (reference sequence). The junction had 11 bases not matched to a gene; V was cut back by 4 bases and J by 4 bases. Here the CDR3 DNA reads TGTGCCAGCAGCCGAAGGACAGGGCAGAATCCCTATGGCTACACCTTC. It encodes CASSRRTGQNPYGYTF.

The V gene is TRBV18, the J gene TRBJ1-1; TRBD1 might be the D (5 bases). V lost 3 bases and J 3 bases, leaving 11 bases between the germline ends. This CDR3 comprises 14 residues. Germline CDR1 reads KGHSH; CDR2 reads LQKENI. CDR3 nucleotides: TGTGCCAGCTCACCGGGGGGAATCGACACTGAAGCTTTCTTT. It encodes CASSPGGIDTEAFF.

The chain recombines TRBV9 with TRBJ2-2; 11 bases are a match to TRBD1. The germline V gene has CDR1 SGDLS and CDR2 YYNGEE. This CDR3 has 17 amino acids. J was trimmed by 4 bases and V by 4 bases; bases with no gene match: 9. The CDR3 region has the DNA TGTGCCAGCAGCCTCCTGGGACAGGGGGGAATCACCGGGGAGCTGTTTTTT. This codes for CASSLLGQGGITGELFF. The full variable domain, in which reference TRBV9 and TRBJ2-2 provide the parts outside the CDR3, is DSGVTQTPKHLITATGQRVTLRCSPRSGDLSVYWYQQSLDQGLQFLIQYYNGEERAKGNILERFSAQQFPDLHSELNLSSLELGDSALYFCASSLLGQGGITGELFFGEGSRLTVL.

This rearrangement joins TRBV9 to TRBJ1-1; the D gene is possibly TRBD1 (5 bases). Germline assignment: CDR1 SGDLS and CDR2 YYNGEE. CDR3 length equals 13 residues. V was cut by 1 base and J by 3 bases, with 7 bases left in between. The CDR3 DNA follows: TGTGCCAGCAGCGTATTAGGGGACACTGAAGCTTTCTTT. It yields the protein CASSVLGDTEAFF.

This clone was seen just once. The chain joins TRBV3-1 (or the pseudogene TRBV3-2) to TRBJ1-6; 10 bases are shared with TRBD1. J was trimmed by 7 bases and V by 0 bases; bases with no gene match: 3. Per germline, CDR1 LGHDT and CDR2 YNNKEL (reference sequence). The CDR3 is made up of 16 amino acids. Here the CDR3 reads CASSQEPGQGNSPLHF. In DNA form, the CDR3 reads TGTGCCAGCAGCCAAGAACCGGGACAGGGGAATTCACCCCTCCACTTT.